This entry lists 3 T cell receptor beta chains sequenced from one sample in a study of blood T cells in healthy people across ages. Next came a second PCR, run for about 6 to 12 cycles, which used a sample-barcoded 5' primer along with a J-beta primer mix. From the 5' RACE reads, TCRdb called clonotypes with MiXCR, one entry per CDR3 protein. Of about 970,000 distinct CDR3 sequences in the sample, just over 50% are singletons; the top ten hold about a fifth. Material for sequencing was blood. These receptors were obtained from a woman aged 60-75 years in good health.

A remark on this clonotype: A read error is possible here, since a much larger clone lies one base away. The chain links TRBV15 to TRBJ2-7; 9 positions match TRBD2. The CDR3 covers 15 residues. In germline, CDR1 is LNHNV, CDR2 YYDKDF (reference sequence). After removal of 3 bases from V and 3 bases from J, the junction contained 6 bases not matched to a gene. The CDR3 spells CATSSSEAGGYEQYF. The CDR3 bases are TGTGCCACCAGCAGCTCAGAAGCGGGAGGCTACGAGCAGTACTTC. The whole variable domain, filled in from reference TRBV15 and TRBJ2-7, reads DAMVIQNPRYQVTQFGKPVTLSCSQTLNHNVMYWYQQKSSQAPKLLFHYYDKDFNNEADTPDNFQSRRPNTSFCFLDIRSPGLGDTAMYLCATSSSEAGGYEQYFGPGTRLTVT.

This clonotype was detected ten times or more. This chain connects TRBV11-1 to TRBJ2-1, with 11 bases matching TRBD2. With V trimmed by 5 bases and J by 4 bases, 10 bases remained unmatched. Germline V gene lookup returns CDR1 SGHAT and CDR2 FQDESV (reference sequence). This CDR3 contains 17 residues. The CDR3 protein is CASSRLLAGAQYNEQFF. CDR3 nucleotide sequence: TGTGCCAGCAGCCGACTACTAGCGGGAGCACAATACAATGAGCAGTTCTTC. Supplemented by reference TRBV11-1 and TRBJ2-1, the full variable domain reads EAEVAQSPRYKITEKSQAVAFWCDPISGHATLYWYRQILGQGPELLVQFQDESVVDDSQLPKDRFSAERLKGVDSTLKIQPAELGDSAMYLCASSRLLAGAQYNEQFFGPGTRLTVL.

J is TRBJ2-3 and V is TRBV7-8; D gene ambiguous. CDR3 length: 14 amino acids. Trimming shortened V by 1 base and J by 5 bases, and 10 bases separated the two germline ends. From germline, CDR1 is SGHVS and CDR2 FQNEAQ. The CDR3 DNA sequence: TGTGCCAGCAGCTTAGGTGGAAGAGAAGATACGCAGTATTTT. It specifies CASSLGGREDTQYF.